This passage covers 21 T cell receptor beta chains from one sample sequenced in a study of CD8+CD57+ T cells in acquired aplastic anemia. All patients picked for sequencing had shown, by flow cytometry, an expansion of CD8+CD57+ cells. Genomic DNA acted as the template from which TCR beta VDJ combination and CDR3 sequence profiling were carried out. TCRdb passed the reads through MiXCR, listing each CDR3 protein once. This sample has under 500,000 distinct CDR3 sequences, with less than 35% found just once. Sequenced sample: sorted CD4+, CD8+, or CD8+CD57+ T cells (not recorded which) from PBMCs. Receptors originate from a human donor with aplastic anemia.

The chain employs TRBV26 and TRBJ1-5; the table assigns TRBD1, which was not confirmed against the DNA. TRBV26 is labeled a pseudogene. This CDR3 is 19 amino acids long. The CDR3, as DNA: TGTGCCAGCAGTTTATCGATCAGGGGGCGAGAATATAGCAATCAGCCCCAGCATTTT. Protein sequence: CASSLSIRGREYSNQPQHF.

This clonotype has at least ten counts. This chain joins TRBV2 and TRBJ1-2; weak D call: TRBD1 (5 bases). V was cut by 5 bases and J by 0 bases, with 7 bases left in between. The germline V gene has CDR1 SNHLY and CDR2 FYNNEI. There are 13 residues in the CDR3. CDR3 protein: CASSRQPNYGYTF. The CDR3 DNA follows: TGTGCCAGCAGTCGACAGCCTAACTATGGCTACACCTTC.

The chain couples TRBV5-8 to TRBJ2-7; D unresolved. CDR1 SGHTS and CDR2 YDEGEE come from the germline V gene. CDR3 length equals 13 residues. The V and J ends lost 0 bases and 7 bases respectively, with 11 bases between them. Here the CDR3 DNA reads TGTGCCAGCAGCTTGGTTTTGTCTACAGAGCAGTACTTC. Its translation is CASSLVLSTEQYF.

This clonotype has only a few counts. With a much larger clone just one base away, this may be a read error. CDR3 loop: CSVELGLYGCTF. CDR3 coding DNA: TGCAGCGTTGAACTGGGACTCTATGGCTGCACCTTC. This chain uses TRBV29-1 with TRBJ1-2; a weak D match, TRBD1 (5 bases). CDR3 length: 12 residues. Germline lookup yields CDR1 SQVTM and CDR2 ANQGSEA.

This clonotype was counted many times. The rearrangement links TRBV7-2 to TRBJ1-6; D gene uncertain. Looked up from germline, CDR1 is SGHTA and CDR2 is FQGNSA. The CDR3 consists of 13 residues. Trimming took off 0 bases at V and 8 bases at J, with 5 bases between the two ends. CDR3 coding DNA: TGTGCCAGCAGCTTAGCAGATTATTCACCCCTCCACTTT. Protein product: CASSLADYSPLHF.

This clonotype was counted many times. The CDR3 region is CSAREGGTEAFF. The CDR3, as DNA: TGCAGTGCTAGAGAAGGGGGCACTGAAGCTTTCTTT. The rearrangement joins TRBV20-1 to TRBJ1-1; D may be TRBD1 (6 bases). CDR1 is DFQATT and CDR2 is SNEGSKA in the germline V gene (reference sequence). V lost 0 bases and J 4 bases, leaving 6 bases between the germline ends. CDR3 length equals 12 residues.

Many counts were recorded for this clonotype. The chain is built from TRBV19 and TRBJ1-2; D may be TRBD1 (6 bases). The length of the CDR3 is 13 residues. Between the trimmed V and J ends, which lost 10 bases and 2 bases, there was a span of 14 bases. Germline CDR1 reads LNHDA; CDR2 reads SQIVND (reference sequence). CDR3 in amino acids: CATRDNDNYGYTF. The CDR3 nucleotides are TGTGCCACTCGGGACAACGACAACTATGGCTACACCTTC.

In this sample, this clonotype turned up many times. The V and J genes are TRBV7-9 and TRBJ2-1; D might be TRBD2 (7 bases). This CDR3 is 16 amino acids long. CDR1 SEHNR and CDR2 FQNEAQ come from the germline V gene (reference sequence). V lost 0 bases to trimming and J lost 10 bases, with 19 bases between them. The CDR3 DNA is TGTGCCAGCAGCTTAGCGCGAGAGGGGGGGCAAGGAGAGCAGTTCTTC. It yields the protein CASSLAREGGQGEQFF. The full variable domain, its missing parts supplied by reference TRBV7-9 and TRBJ2-1, is DTGVSQNPRHKITKRGQNVTFRCDPISEHNRLYWYRQTLGQGPEFLTYFQNEAQLEKSRLLSDRFSAERPKGSFSTLEIQRTEQGDSAMYLCASSLAREGGQGEQFFGPGTRLTVL.

This chain uses TRBV20-1 with TRBJ1-1; no firm D call. Germline V gene lookup returns CDR1 DFQATT and CDR2 SNEGSKA (reference sequence). Trimming removed 6 bases from V and 1 base from J, with 6 bases in between. The CDR3 has 11 amino acids. This CDR3 is CSAEQNTEAFF. CDR3 nucleotide sequence: TGCAGTGCAGAACAGAACACTGAAGCTTTCTTT.

This chain joins TRBV18 and TRBJ2-7; possible D gene TRBD2, 6 bases. V lost 6 bases, J lost 1 base, and 10 bases lay in between. The germline V gene has CDR1 KGHSH and CDR2 LQKENI. The CDR3 is 13 amino acids. The CDR3 sequence: CASSRLVSYEQYF. Here the CDR3 DNA reads TGTGCCAGCTCCCGACTAGTTTCCTACGAGCAGTACTTC.

The sample holds one count of this clonotype. This chain joins TRBV3-1 and TRBJ1-6; D might be TRBD1 (5 bases). Germline lookup yields CDR1 LGHDT and CDR2 YNNKEL (reference sequence). V was clipped by 3 bases and J by 9 bases, with 9 bases between them. The length of the CDR3 is 13 residues. This CDR3 is CASSQGGPSPLHF. The CDR3 DNA reads TGTGCCAGCAGCCAGGGGGGTCCTTCACCCCTCCACTTT. The full variable domain, its missing parts supplied by reference TRBV3-1 and TRBJ1-6, is DTAVSQTPKYLVTQMGNDKSIKCEQNLGHDTMYWYKQDSKKFLKIMFSYNNKELIINETVPNRFSPKSPDKAHLNLHINSLELGDSAVYFCASSQGGPSPLHFGNGTRLTVT.

This clonotype showed up many times. J is TRBJ2-7 and V is TRBV20-1; either TRBD1 or TRBD2 may fit D (6 bases each). Germline V gene lookup returns CDR1 DFQATT and CDR2 SNEGSKA (reference sequence). With 4 bases removed from V and 6 bases from J, the gap between germline ends came to 16 bases. The CDR3 has 13 amino acids. The DNA of the CDR3 is TGCAGTGCTAAGGGGGGAACGGTCGGCGAGCAGTACTTC. Translating gives CSAKGGTVGEQYF.

The J gene is TRBJ1-1, the V gene TRBV3-1, with unresolved D. V was shortened by 1 base and J by 6 bases, with 9 bases between the two germline ends. Germline CDR1 and CDR2: LGHDT and YNNKEL (reference sequence). The CDR3 is 13 amino acids. CDR3 amino acids: CASSQGTKSEAFF. CDR3 coding DNA: TGTGCCAGCAGCCAAGGAACGAAATCTGAAGCTTTCTTT.

The table lists this clonotype with many counts. The rearrangement links TRBV19 to TRBJ1-2, with TRBD1 as a possible D gene (6 bases). The germline gives CDR1 LNHDA, CDR2 SQIVND (reference sequence). Trimming took 7 bases from V and 2 from J, leaving 11 bases between them. This CDR3 spans 13 amino acids. In DNA, the CDR3 is TGTGCCAGTACCCGGGGGCAGAACTATGGCTACACCTTC. This gives the protein CASTRGQNYGYTF.

This clonotype was found many times. The chain is built from TRBV24-1 and TRBJ2-5; perhaps TRBD1 as D (5 bases). The CDR3 contains 17 residues. Germline V CDR1 and CDR2: KGHDR, SFDVKD. Trimming left V 0 bases short and J 5 bases short, with 18 bases between. CDR3: CATSDLDRIDQVETQYF. In DNA, the CDR3 is TGTGCCACCAGTGATTTGGACAGAATAGACCAAGTGGAGACCCAGTACTTC.

This clonotype turned up a few times. This chain connects TRBV6-2 or TRBV6-3 to TRBJ1-5; D is undetermined. Deletions cut 0 bases from V and 5 bases from J, with 5 bases between. The CDR3 loop spans 13 amino acids. Germline V gene lookup returns CDR1 MNHEY and CDR2 SVGEGT. This chain's CDR3 is CASSYSRDQPQHF. The CDR3 coding sequence is TGTGCCAGCAGTTACTCCCGGGATCAGCCCCAGCATTTT.

About this clonotype: This may arise from a read error, as a much more abundant clone is one base away. The rearrangement joins TRBV19 to TRBJ1-1, with D maybe TRBD1 (5 bases). There are 14 residues in the CDR3. Germline CDR1 reads LNHDA; CDR2 reads SQIVND (reference sequence). This CDR3 reads CASISPVRGTGAFF. The DNA of the CDR3 is TGTGCCAGTATCTCCCCGGTAAGGGGCACTGGAGCTTTCTTT. The entire variable domain, with the rest obtained from reference TRBV19 and TRBJ1-1, is as follows: DGGITQSPKYLFRKEGQNVTLSCEQNLNHDAMYWYRQDPGQGLRLIYYSQIVNDFQKGDIAEGYSVSREKKESFPLTVTSAQKNPTAFYLCASISPVRGTGAFFGQGTRLTVV.

The chain joins TRBV28 to TRBJ1-1; TRBD1 matches 8 bases. CDR3 size: 15 residues. Germline CDR1 MDHEN, CDR2 SYDVKM. V lost 5 bases and J lost 4; bases outside the gene matches: 9. CDR3 DNA sequence: TGTGCCAGCAGTCGCGGGACAGGACTGCCCACTGAAGCTTTCTTT. Translated: CASSRGTGLPTEAFF.

The chain is built from TRBV5-6 and TRBJ2-3; the match to TRBD2 covers 7 bases. Germline CDR1 reads SGHDT; CDR2 reads YYEEEE. Unmatched junction bases numbered 12, after V lost 4 bases and J lost 1 base. This CDR3 spans 17 amino acids. CDR3 residues: CASSLVGREFGTDTQYF. CDR3 coding DNA: TGTGCCAGCAGCCTTGTAGGGCGGGAGTTCGGCACAGATACGCAGTATTTT.

The rearrangement joins TRBV6-2 or TRBV6-3 to TRBJ1-6; D not resolved. This CDR3 has 15 amino acids. V gave up 2 bases and J gave up 0 bases, with 5 bases separating them. Looked up from germline, CDR1 is MNHEY and CDR2 is SVGEGT. CDR3 coding DNA: TGTGCCAGCAGTTACGACCGCTCCTATAATTCACCCCTCCACTTT. The encoded protein is CASSYDRSYNSPLHF.

V is TRBV29-1 and J is TRBJ2-7; 7 bases match TRBD1. The CDR3 is made up of 14 amino acids. Germline CDR1 SQVTM, CDR2 ANQGSEA. V lost 4 bases and J lost 0; bases outside the gene matches: 6. The CDR3 reads CSVGRGFSSYEQYF. CDR3 DNA sequence: TGCAGCGTTGGCAGGGGGTTCAGCTCCTACGAGCAGTACTTC.